This T cell receptor beta chain was documented in a study of cytomegalovirus exposure and HLA in healthy donors listed by TCRdb under 2017. Concerning the study at large: An earlier analysis of approximately 590 of the donors reported 250 to 300 Gb of sequence data and some 120 million unique TCR beta sequences from about 200 million T cells. About 280 gigabases of sequencing data and around 85 million unique TCR sequences made up an early release that covered around 640 HLA-typed donors. Among the roughly 430 genotyped donors, roughly 80% belonged to the genetic ancestry cluster associated with self-reported Caucasian donors. The study was designed to test whether signatures of past pathogen exposure could be identified by cataloging public T cell receptors. The study used immunosequencing to profile the T cell repertoires of more than 650 subjects and linked those repertoires to cytomegalovirus serostatus. Along with the approximately 700-subject first cohort, a separate validation cohort of approximately 110 different subjects was used. To predict cytomegalovirus infection status, the study brought together high-throughput TCR immunosequencing, statistical association of individual TCRs with disease status, and machine learning. A later analysis re-examined previously published TCR beta repertoires from just over 650 donors and added high-resolution HLA genotyping to investigate patterns of TCR occurrence. Rather than drawing on any new phenotypic data, the later analysis identified candidate immune exposures from TCR beta sequences and the way those sequences occurred across donors. An earlier analysis of 587 of the donors used high-throughput TCR beta sequencing to judge whether each TCR beta V gene segment behaved as functional or pseudogenic. Donor age, sex, ethnicity and CMV serostatus were compiled alongside the repertoire data. In a later genetic analysis, genome-wide SNP genotypes for about 65% of the roughly 670 donors were used, and that subset was treated as a discovery cohort. Every discovery cohort repertoire had been produced on one sequencing platform. HLA typing covered class I and class II loci at four-digit resolution. The number of donors typed differed by locus, with about 629-630 for A, B, C, DRB1 and DQB1, more than 500 for DQA1, nearly 610 for DPA1, and over 400 for DPB1. Roughly five DR-DQ haplotypes were handled as single units for association and clustering because linkage in the cohort was strong. Across some 400 genotyped donors of the cohort, an average of roughly 230,000 unique TCR beta nucleotide sequences per donor were sequenced, and roughly 18% of those sequences were non-productive.

The paper's findings and limits, for the study overall: Only TCR beta chains were sequenced in this cohort, and the absence of alpha or paired-chain data limited detectable features. The presence/absence analyses assumed that sequencing depth was roughly uniform across donors, and that assumption may not be true. Because some donors lacked HLA typing at each locus, the association tests relied only on the typed subset. Assigning TCR associations to individual alleles was difficult when HLA alleles, especially DR and DQ, strongly co-occurred. The 87-base-pair reads could not distinguish some IMGT-functional V segments, including TRBV6-2 and TRBV6-3, so those segments were excluded. In a later analysis, the rate of TCR association differed among HLA loci, with DRB1 alleles having the most associated TCRs and HLA-C alleles having the fewest. The sequencing pipeline was judged likely to have produced a cluster of highly shared sequence variants as a technical artifact. Most CMV-associated TCR beta chains appeared to be HLA-restricted in a later analysis, and the HLA associations seemed to be driven largely by CMV exposure. A further reported finding was that TCR beta sequences accurately predicted the HLA-A and HLA-B alleles for most subjects in the first cohort. Immune exposure information for the cohort was limited to CMV serostatus. A later analysis found that HLA-associated TCR beta chains were more clonally expanded and had lower generation probabilities than equally common non-associated chains. In a later analysis, several top co-occurrence clusters were reported to appear linked to parvovirus B19, influenza, CMV and Epstein-Barr virus. According to a later genetic analysis, donors in an Asian-associated ancestry cluster had fewer N-insertions in productive TCRs than the roughly 670-donor mean. Some 16 rarely observed V segments, including chromosome 9 orphons, were excluded from the earlier analysis of several hundred of the donors because counts were too low. Most TCR sequences were seen in very few donors, while some public TCRs were found in many individuals. In vitro tests confirmed that a few of the cytomegalovirus-associated TCR beta chains recognize cytomegalovirus antigens. The authors suggested that the approach could potentially be extended to other disease states and immunological phenotypes. Correlated functional status among segregating V segments might be attributable to linkage disequilibrium, but an unknown experimental factor could not be ruled out. An association between a missense DCLRE1C variant and V-gene and J-gene trimming of TCR beta chains was found in a later genetic analysis and replicated in an independent cohort. An earlier analysis of approximately 540 of the donors showed that most TCR beta V segments appeared in productive rearrangements either about 87% or about 30% of the time, which broadly matched IMGT annotations. In a later analysis, about 17,000 TCR beta sequences were associated with specific HLA alleles at a false discovery rate of 0.05. In both the original and validation cohorts, the classifier was reported to diagnose cytomegalovirus status with high specificity and sensitivity. A total of 164 TCR beta chains were listed by the study as associated with cytomegalovirus.

Library preparation used the immunoSEQ multiplex PCR assay. For the multiplex PCR, a mixture combining 60 forward primers for TCR Vbeta segments and 13 reverse primers for TCR Jbeta segments was used. A multiplex PCR assay on genomic DNA amplified the CDR3 region of rearranged TCR beta genes. On the Illumina HiSeq System, the amplified TCR beta libraries were sequenced as 87-base-pair reads. The published analysis was carried out like this. A later analysis tallied around 82 million unique TCR beta chains across the 600 to 700 repertoires, and about 10 million of those chains were shared by two or more donors. A nearest-neighbor algorithm error-corrected the raw reads and collapsed the reads into unique sequences, merging closely related sequences to remove PCR and sequencing errors. V, D and J gene segments were assigned by aligning CDR3 sequences to IMGT reference sequences. Each retained sequence needed at least a six-nucleotide match to both a V gene segment and a J gene segment. Rearrangements were classified as productive when the CDR3 lacked stop codons and remained in frame with V and J, and all other rearrangements were classified as non-productive. CDR3 was defined by IMGT convention, running from the second conserved V-encoded cysteine to the conserved J-encoded phenylalanine. In an earlier analysis of more than 550 of the donors, sequences lacking an unambiguous match to a single V gene segment were excluded. In an earlier analysis of several hundred of the donors, V segments were called functional above 56.7% productive rearrangements and were called segregating when the between-donor standard deviation exceeded 5%. A statistical classification framework was built to diagnose cytomegalovirus status from the catalog of TCR beta chain sequences. V and J gene assignment, in a later analysis, came from comparing TCR nucleotide sequences with IMGT/GENE-DB human TR gene sequences. The TCRdist pipeline was used in a later analysis to assign CDR3 sequences and most-parsimonious VDJ recombination scenarios. A later analysis defined each TCR beta chain by its CDR3 amino acid sequence plus V-gene family, and excluded reads lacking a unique V-gene family. To address suspected cross-contamination and a sequencing artifact, a later analysis removed around 590 highly shared, low-generation-probability nucleotide sequences. In a later analysis, a clonal expansion index for each public chain was calculated from normalized within-repertoire ranks of inferred template counts. In a later analysis, generation probabilities were computed with a VDJ recombination model fitted to out-of-frame rearrangements, and the resulting probabilities were checked against IGoR. In a later analysis, TCR-TCR, TCR-HLA and TCR-CMV co-occurrence was scored with hypergeometric tests, and a repertoire-size bias correction was applied to TCR pairs. In a later analysis, false discovery rates were estimated by permuting HLA or CMV assignments 20 times. A later analysis grouped co-occurring TCRs with DBSCAN, adding TCRdist sequence similarity when clustering within HLA-allele-positive subsets. Repertoires with fewer than 30,000 or more than 120,000 public chains were left out of co-occurrence clustering, as were about 5 repertoires with anomalous nucleotide sharing. TCRdb limited this immuneACCESS table to in-frame rearrangements with V and J called. A share of clones is missing; checked studies link under half to unresolved V genes, and the rest is unexplained. The V and J calls and clone size were taken over from that table, and D and trimming were inferred from the DNA. This sample gives approximately 150,000 clones in total; roughly 85% of them show up just once. The ten largest clones represent 5% to 7% of the sample.

The cohort was made up of approximately 700 healthy bone marrow donors. All cohort members were sampled while nominally healthy, although unrecorded immune exposures were likely present. The donor was CMV seropositive and belonged to the group of 250 to 350 seropositive cohort members. A peripheral blood sample was collected from each donor, and TCR beta sequencing was performed on peripheral blood mononuclear cells. Genomic DNA extraction from the blood cell samples was performed with the Qiagen DNeasy Blood Extraction Kit. The V end gives up 0 bases and the J end 0 bases, leaving 1 base in the junction not matched to a gene. Via the germline V gene, CDR1 is MNHEY and CDR2 SVGAGI. Spanning cysteine to phenylalanine, the CDR3 consists of 16 amino acids. Just CDR3 DNA is preserved here, 48 bases in frame from base 1. For this clone: Its antigen has not been determined. Base qualities are not at hand, and no much larger clone is one base apart.

Material for sequencing was PBMCs. The chain employs TRBV6-5 and TRBJ2-3; TRBD1 lines up with 9 middle nucleotides. The receptor was isolated from a man aged 35 to 55 in good health and CMV-seropositive. The DNA sequence follows: TGTGCCAGCAGTTACTCGGGACAGGGCAGCACAGATACGCAGTATTTT. The resulting protein is CASSYSGQGSTDTQYF.